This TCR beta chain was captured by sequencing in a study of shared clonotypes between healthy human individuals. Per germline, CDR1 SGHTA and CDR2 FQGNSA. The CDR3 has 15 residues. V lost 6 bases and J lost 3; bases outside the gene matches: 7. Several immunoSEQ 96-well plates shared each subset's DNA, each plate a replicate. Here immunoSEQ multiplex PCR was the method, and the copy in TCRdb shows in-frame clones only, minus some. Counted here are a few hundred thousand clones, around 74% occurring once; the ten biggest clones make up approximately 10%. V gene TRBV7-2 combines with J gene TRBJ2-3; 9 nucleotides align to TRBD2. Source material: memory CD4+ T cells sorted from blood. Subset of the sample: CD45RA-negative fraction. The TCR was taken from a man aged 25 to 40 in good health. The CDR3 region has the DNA TGTGCCAGCAGTTCTAGCGGGGCACAAACAGATACGCAGTATTTT. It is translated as CASSSSGAQTDTQYF.